These 29 T cell receptor beta chains came from one sample sequenced in a study of cytomegalovirus exposure and HLA in healthy donors. PCR amplification relied on 60 Vbeta primers (plus 13 Jbeta primers). Measured with immunoSEQ multiplex PCR; TCRdb has only the in-frame clones, and not every one. The table includes about 160,000 clones, around 72% detected once. The sequencing sample was made of PBMCs. The receptors shown here come from a man between 40 and 49 years old in good health and CMV-seropositive.

The genes are TRBV19 and TRBJ2-3; 12 bases match TRBD2. Germline CDR1 reads LNHDA; CDR2 reads SQIVND (reference sequence). V lost 4 bases to trimming and J lost 3 bases; unmatched junction nucleotides: 8. This CDR3 contains 17 residues. The DNA of the CDR3 is TGTGCCAGTAGTACCCCTGCGACTAGCGGGGGAACAGATACGCAGTATTTT. This gives the protein CASSTPATSGGTDTQYF.

As regards this clone: Other DNA sequences in the sample encode the same CDR3. This sequence joins TRBV29-1 and TRBJ1-1; possibly TRBD1 for D (5 bases). The germline V gene has CDR1 SQVTM and CDR2 ANQGSEA. CDR3 length: 13 amino acids. Deletions cut 0 bases from V and 4 bases from J, with 9 bases between. The CDR3 coding sequence is TGCAGCGTTGAAGATCGTAGGGGCACTGAAGCTTTCTTT. It translates to CSVEDRRGTEAFF.

The CDR3: CASSLQGWTEAFF. CDR3 in DNA: TGTGCCAGCAGCTTACAGGGGTGGACTGAAGCTTTCTTT. This chain joins TRBV7-2 and TRBJ1-1, with D tentatively TRBD1 (6 bases). The V end lost 2 bases, the J end lost 5 bases, and 9 bases lay between the germline ends. The CDR3 has 13 amino acids. The germline V gene encodes CDR1 SGHTA and CDR2 FQGNSA.

This clone has more than one count but fewer than ten. V is TRBV6-5 and J is TRBJ2-5; 12 nucleotides agree with TRBD2. There are 13 residues in the CDR3. Trimming removed 8 bases from V and 3 bases from J; junction bases left unmatched: 1. Germline assignment: CDR1 MNHEY and CDR2 SVGAGI. As DNA, the CDR3 is TGTGCCAGCCGGACTAGCGGGGAAGAGACCCAGTACTTC. Translation gives CASRTSGEETQYF.

The rearrangement joins TRBV6-1 to TRBJ2-7, with 9 bases lining up with TRBD1. Looked up from germline, CDR1 is MNHNS and CDR2 is SASEGT. There are 15 residues in the CDR3. J gave up 1 base and V 4 bases, and 5 bases lay outside the gene matches. The CDR3 DNA reads as TGTGCCAGCAGTGTCCGGGACAGGGTGTCCTACGAGCAGTACTTC. Its protein is CASSVRDRVSYEQYF.

The J gene is TRBJ1-2, the V gene TRBV4-1; TRBD1 agrees at 7 bases. The germline CDR1 and CDR2 sequences are MGHRA and YSYEKL. The CDR3 contains 15 residues. Trimming at V came to 4 bases and at J to 3 bases, leaving 8 bases not matched to a gene. The CDR3, as DNA: TGCGCCAGCAGCCTGGACGAGACAGGGTACTATGGCTACACCTTC. Translated, it gives CASSLDETGYYGYTF.

This chain joins TRBV19 and TRBJ2-2; TRBD2 matches at 7 bases. Germline CDR1 LNHDA, CDR2 SQIVND (reference sequence). The trim removed 4 bases at V and 0 bases at J, leaving 5 bases unmatched. This CDR3 region has 16 residues. This chain's CDR3 is CASSTESGANTGELFF. CDR3 bases: TGTGCCAGTAGTACTGAGAGCGGGGCGAACACCGGGGAGCTGTTTTTT.

This clone was seen just once. The V gene is TRBV5-4, the J gene TRBJ2-5; D is perhaps TRBD1 (6 bases). This CDR3 spans 14 amino acids. V was clipped by 1 base and J by 2 bases, with 9 bases between them. Germline V CDR1 and CDR2: SGHNT, YYREEE (reference sequence). CDR3 nucleotides: TGTGCCAGCAGCTTGCAAGGACAGCAAGAGACCCAGTACTTC. It codes for CASSLQGQQETQYF.

This clone was counted between two and nine times. The chain combines TRBV2 with TRBJ1-4, with 8 positions matching TRBD1. The CDR3 has 14 amino acids. V shed 8 bases, J shed 7 bases, and the junction held 9 bases outside the gene matches. Germline CDR1 reads SNHLY; CDR2 reads FYNNEI. DNA of the CDR3: TGTGCCAGCTCAGAAGACAGGGGTCGTGAAAAACTGTTTTTT. It codes for CASSEDRGREKLFF.

The chain employs TRBV19 and TRBJ2-3; tentative D call: TRBD1 (6 bases). V was pared by 0 bases and J by 0 bases, with 10 bases between. The CDR3 consists of 16 residues. Germline V gene sequence: CDR1 LNHDA, CDR2 SQIVND (reference sequence). For the CDR3, the DNA is TGTGCCAGTAGTATAGAGGGGGCCTCTAGCACAGATACGCAGTATTTT. The encoded protein is CASSIEGASSTDTQYF. Drawing the rest from reference TRBV19 and TRBJ2-3, the complete variable domain is DGGITQSPKYLFRKEGQNVTLSCEQNLNHDAMYWYRQDPGQGLRLIYYSQIVNDFQKGDIAEGYSVSREKKESFPLTVTSAQKNPTAFYLCASSIEGASSTDTQYFGPGTRLTVL.

V and J are TRBV27 and TRBJ2-7, with 8 bases that match TRBD1. The V segment lost 3 bases and the J segment 3 bases; nucleotides outside the gene matches: 4. This CDR3 comprises 14 residues. Looked up from germline, CDR1 is MNHEY and CDR2 is SMNVEV (reference sequence). Here the CDR3 DNA reads TGTGCCAGCAGTTTTCAGGGGGCAAACTACGAGCAGTACTTC. Amino acids: CASSFQGANYEQYF.

The chain employs TRBV7-2 and TRBJ2-7; weak D call: TRBD2 (6 bases). The length of the CDR3 is 18 residues. CDR1 is SGHTA, CDR2 FQGNSA, per germline. V lost 2 bases, J lost 2 bases, and 22 bases lay in between. The CDR3 DNA reads TGTGCCAGCAGCTTACCGGACCGCGGAGGGCAGAGACCCTACGAGCAGTACTTC. Protein: CASSLPDRGGQRPYEQYF.

The rearrangement uses TRBV27 and TRBJ2-1; no clear D gene. The CDR3 runs 15 residues. The germline V and J ends were trimmed by 4 bases and 0 bases, with 10 bases remaining between them. Germline values: CDR1 MNHEY, CDR2 SMNVEV (reference sequence). CDR3 in amino acids: CASSSRPGSYNEQFF. The CDR3 DNA reads as TGTGCCAGCAGTTCGAGGCCCGGCTCCTACAATGAGCAGTTCTTC.

CDR3 residues: CASSLREQGSDEQFF. In DNA, the CDR3 is TGTGCCAGCAGCTTGAGAGAACAGGGGAGTGATGAGCAGTTCTTC. The chain joins TRBV5-6 to TRBJ2-1; 7 bases match TRBD1. Germline lookup yields CDR1 SGHDT and CDR2 YYEEEE. V lost 1 base and J lost 8; bases outside the gene matches: 9. This CDR3 comprises 15 residues. Full variable domain (rest looked up from reference TRBV5-6 and TRBJ2-1): DAGVTQSPTHLIKTRGQQVTLRCSPKSGHDTVSWYQQALGQGPQFIFQYYEEEERQRGNFPDRFSGHQFPNYSSELNVNALLLGDSALYLCASSLREQGSDEQFFGPGTRLTVL.

This chain links TRBV30 with TRBJ1-1; D is unresolved. CDR1 is GTSNPN and CDR2 is SVGIG in the germline V gene (reference sequence). The V gene lost 1 base and the J gene lost 7 bases, with 13 bases spanning the gap. This CDR3 region has 13 residues. Here the CDR3 DNA reads TGTGCCTGGAGTGGGTTTCGGGTGAGTGAAGCTTTCTTT. This codes for CAWSGFRVSEAFF.

J is TRBJ1-5 and V is TRBV4-1; 7 bases agree with TRBD1. V trimming: 6 bases; J trimming: 4 bases; junction bases outside the gene matches: 9. In germline, CDR1 is MGHRA, CDR2 YSYEKL. This CDR3 has 15 residues. CDR3 region: CASRLSAGGNQPQHF. DNA for the CDR3: TGCGCCAGCAGACTTTCGGCAGGGGGTAATCAGCCCCAGCATTTT.

The rearrangement links TRBV21-1 to TRBJ2-7; the table's D call, TRBD1, was not checked against the DNA. TRBV21-1 is a pseudogene locus. The CDR3 contains 12 residues. The CDR3 sequence is CASSGDRGEQYF. CDR3 DNA: TGTGCCAGCAGCGGGGACAGGGGCGAGCAGTACTTC.

V is TRBV7-9 and J is TRBJ1-5; D gene uncertain. From germline, CDR1 is SEHNR and CDR2 FQNEAQ (reference sequence). The CDR3 covers 14 residues. Trimming removed 1 base from V and 9 bases from J, with 13 bases in between. CDR3 sequence: CASSLGAARGPQHF. Here the CDR3 DNA reads TGTGCCAGCAGCTTAGGGGCAGCCCGGGGGCCCCAGCATTTT.

The J gene is TRBJ2-1, the V gene TRBV6-1; 12 nucleotides match TRBD1. V shed 5 bases, J shed 8 bases, and the junction held 7 bases outside the gene matches. The length of the CDR3 is 15 residues. Per the germline V gene, CDR1 is MNHNS and CDR2 is SASEGT. CDR3 DNA: TGTGCCAGCAGTATGGGACAGGGGGCCGCGGATGAGCAGTTCTTC. Protein sequence: CASSMGQGAADEQFF.

This chain joins TRBV6-5 and TRBJ2-1; D possibly corresponds to TRBD1 (6 bases). The CDR3 totals 12 residues. Deletions cut 6 bases from V and 7 bases from J, with 10 bases between. Germline CDR1 reads MNHEY; CDR2 reads SVGAGI. CDR3 sequence: CASRQGRNEQFF. DNA for the CDR3: TGTGCCAGCAGACAGGGCAGGAATGAGCAGTTCTTC.

The rearrangement joins TRBV5-4 to TRBJ1-2, with D perhaps TRBD1 (5 bases). The CDR3 extends over 14 amino acids. The V gene lost 4 bases and the J gene lost 4 bases, with 14 bases spanning the gap. From germline, CDR1 is SGHNT and CDR2 YYREEE (reference sequence). CDR3 protein: CASSPEQASYGYTF. In nucleotides, the CDR3 is TGTGCCAGCAGCCCAGAACAGGCGAGCTATGGCTACACCTTC.

The V call is TRBV12-5, the J call TRBJ1-6; 7 bases fit TRBD1. The ends lost 5 bases at V and 7 bases at J; junction bases unmatched: 5. Germline V gives CDR1 LGHNT, CDR2 FRNRAP. This CDR3 spans 14 amino acids. The CDR3, as DNA: TGTGCTAGTGGTACAGGGGAAAGGAATTCACCCCTCCACTTT. Its translation is CASGTGERNSPLHF.

This chain uses TRBV7-2 with TRBJ2-1, with D uncertain. This CDR3 contains 15 residues. CDR1 SGHTA and CDR2 FQGNSA come from the germline V gene. V was cut by 6 bases and J by 0 bases, with 12 bases left in between. The CDR3 DNA sequence: TGTGCCAGCAGGGAAAGCGTAAGCTCCTACAATGAGCAGTTCTTC. Amino acid sequence: CASRESVSSYNEQFF.

The chain employs TRBV7-2 and TRBJ1-6, with D unclear. The CDR3 loop spans 14 amino acids. Between the trimmed V and J ends, which lost 2 bases and 3 bases, there was a span of 5 bases. Germline V lookup: CDR1 SGHTA, CDR2 FQGNSA. CDR3 in amino acids: CASSLLNYNSPLHF. In DNA, the CDR3 is TGTGCCAGCAGCTTATTAAACTATAATTCACCCCTCCACTTT.

The J gene is TRBJ1-2, the V gene TRBV29-1; D perhaps matches TRBD1 (6 bases). Germline-derived CDR1 and CDR2 are SQVTM and ANQGSEA. CDR3 length: 11 amino acids. Trimming left V 1 base short and J 6 bases short, with 6 bases between. In DNA, the CDR3 is TGCAGCGTTGAAGGACAGGATGGCTACACCTTC. Its protein is CSVEGQDGYTF.

The rearrangement joins TRBV6-5 to TRBJ1-2; the D gene is possibly TRBD1 (5 bases). V lost 7 bases to trimming and J lost 6 bases, with 18 bases between them. The CDR3 loop spans 14 amino acids. CDR1 and CDR2 from the germline V gene are MNHEY and SVGAGI. CDR3 in amino acids: CASTQGGVLNGYTF. CDR3 sequence (DNA): TGTGCCAGCACCCAGGGAGGGGTTTTGAATGGCTACACCTTC.

The chain is built from TRBV6-5 and TRBJ2-5, with 14 bases matching TRBD2. Looked up from germline, CDR1 is MNHEY and CDR2 is SVGAGI. Unmatched junction bases numbered 3, after V lost 6 bases and J lost 6 bases. The CDR3 totals 14 residues. The CDR3: CASRGTSGGKTQYF. The CDR3 nucleotides are TGTGCCAGCAGAGGGACTAGCGGGGGAAAGACCCAGTACTTC.

The rearrangement joins TRBV30 to TRBJ2-1; 8 bases match TRBD2. There are 15 residues in the CDR3. J lost 4 bases, V lost 4 bases, and 9 bases had no gene match. Germline V gene data show CDR1 as GTSNPN and CDR2 as SVGIG (reference sequence). The chain's CDR3 is CAWTRPGGLYNEQFF. In DNA form, the CDR3 reads TGTGCCTGGACCCGCCCGGGGGGGTTATACAATGAGCAGTTCTTC.

This clone has only a few counts. The rearrangement joins TRBV5-6 to TRBJ2-7; D ambiguous. Germline V lookup: CDR1 SGHDT, CDR2 YYEEEE. Trimming stripped 0 bases from V and 6 bases from J, with 4 bases between. The CDR3 has 11 residues. This CDR3 reads CASSLGLEQYF. CDR3 DNA sequence: TGTGCCAGCAGCTTGGGGCTCGAGCAGTACTTC. Variable domain in full (rest from reference TRBV5-6 and TRBJ2-7): DAGVTQSPTHLIKTRGQQVTLRCSPKSGHDTVSWYQQALGQGPQFIFQYYEEEERQRGNFPDRFSGHQFPNYSSELNVNALLLGDSALYLCASSLGLEQYFGPGTRLTVT.